This T cell receptor beta chain was retrieved from a study of blood T cells in healthy people across ages. Looking at the study overall: Template-switching capture recovered about one barcoded beta molecule per two T cells.

Study results and limitations: The donors' CMV status was not determined, possibly confounding changes in expanded clonotypes.

A second about 6 to 11 cycle PCR used barcoded and J-beta primers. TCRdb processed the 5' RACE reads anew with MiXCR; each CDR3 protein has one entry. The sample comprises about a million distinct CDR3 sequences, 35% to 40% of which are singletons, and over 10% rests with the top ten. This clonotype was found a few times. The target antigen is unknown. Trimming took 5 bases from V and 5 from J; bases not matched to a gene: 14. This CDR3 has 17 amino acids. In germline, CDR1 is SEHNR, CDR2 FQNEAQ (reference sequence). Sample: blood. The sequence was obtained from a man aged 18 to 29 in good health. This chain joins TRBV7-9 and TRBJ2-1; 8 bases match TRBD1. The CDR3 region has the DNA TGTGCCAGCAGCCGAACCGACCGGGACAGGCAGGACAATGAGCAGTTCTTC. Translated: CASSRTDRDRQDNEQFF.